The 9 T cell receptor beta chains below all came from one sample that was sequenced in a study of regulatory and conventional T cells in RAG deficiency. Sequencing was performed with immunoSEQ multiplex PCR; in TCRdb, only in-frame clones are kept and a portion is missing. The sample has 20,000 or so clones, 85% to 95% seen once; the top ten hold approximately 0.78%. The sorted conventional CD4+ T cells were CD25-low and CD127-high, with genomic DNA sequenced. Separately, the same data were catalogued under a study of regulatory T cells. That source notes: Amplification used 52 TRBV primers and 13 TRBJ primers.

The sample taken for sequencing was CD4+ T cells sorted from blood. These receptors all stem from a human donor in good health.

J is TRBJ2-3 and V is TRBV19, with a tentative D call TRBD2 (7 bases). CDR1 LNHDA and CDR2 SQIVND come from the germline V gene (reference sequence). The CDR3 is made up of 15 amino acids. The germline V and J ends were trimmed by 5 bases and 6 bases, with 18 bases remaining between them. CDR3 loop: CASSRLADTGDTQYF. In DNA, the CDR3 is TGTGCCAGTAGTCGGCTAGCGGACACAGGGGATACGCAGTATTTT.

The rearrangement links TRBV2 to TRBJ1-5; no definite D call. In germline, CDR1 is SNHLY, CDR2 FYNNEI. V lost 6 bases and J lost 0, with 12 bases in between. The CDR3 contains 15 residues. The CDR3 reads CASRRPGNSNQPQHF. For the CDR3, the DNA is TGTGCCAGCAGGAGACCGGGCAATAGCAATCAGCCCCAGCATTTT.

The chain has TRBV7-9 and TRBJ1-6, with 7 bases matching TRBD1. The ends lost 7 bases at V and 5 bases at J; junction bases unmatched: 2. The CDR3 covers 13 residues. From germline, CDR1 is SEHNR and CDR2 FQNEAQ (reference sequence). CDR3 residues: CASTTGNNSPLHF. The CDR3 DNA is TGTGCCAGCACGACAGGGAATAATTCACCCCTCCACTTT.

The chain recombines TRBV10-3 with TRBJ1-1; D not resolved. The V end lost 4 bases, the J end lost 3 bases, and 15 bases lay between the germline ends. This CDR3 comprises 15 residues. Looked up from germline, CDR1 is ENHRY and CDR2 is SYGVKD. Written as DNA, the CDR3 is TGTGCCATCAGTGGGTCTCGTGTGGCAGACACTGAAGCTTTCTTT. Translation gives CAISGSRVADTEAFF.

This clone has just one count. The chain is built from TRBV29-1 and TRBJ2-5; D is uncertain. V was trimmed by 0 bases and J by 5 bases, leaving 7 bases between them. CDR1 is SQVTM, CDR2 ANQGSEA, per germline. The CDR3 is made up of 12 amino acids. The CDR3, as DNA: TGCAGCGTTGAAGAACCCCGGGAGACCCAGTACTTC. Translating it yields CSVEEPRETQYF. The whole variable domain, remainder taken from reference TRBV29-1 and TRBJ2-5, is SAVISQKPSRDICQRGTSLTIQCQVDSQVTMMFWYRQQPGQSLTLIATANQGSEATYESGFVIDKFPISRPNLTFSTLTVSNMSPEDSSIYLCSVEEPRETQYFGPGTRLLVL.

This clone showed up just once. The gene calls are TRBV9 and TRBJ2-7; 8 bases match TRBD1. The CDR3 sequence is 14 residues long. V lost 2 bases, J lost 5 bases, and 6 bases stayed unmatched. Germline CDR1 and CDR2: SGDLS and YYNGEE. The CDR3 protein is CASSVGQGVHEQYF. In nucleotides, the CDR3 is TGTGCCAGCAGCGTCGGACAGGGAGTGCACGAGCAGTACTTC.

This chain connects TRBV6-1 to TRBJ2-7; unclear D gene. This CDR3 comprises 15 residues. Between the trimmed V and J ends, which lost 4 bases and 6 bases, there was a span of 19 bases. Germline values: CDR1 MNHNS, CDR2 SASEGT. In DNA, the CDR3 is TGTGCCAGCAGTGCGAAAGATGTCTCTTTGGGCGAGCAGTACTTC. This sequence encodes CASSAKDVSLGEQYF.

The J gene is TRBJ2-3, the V gene TRBV9; maybe TRBD1 (5 bases). V dropped 2 bases and J dropped 4 bases, with 11 bases sitting between them. CDR1 is SGDLS, CDR2 YYNGEE, per germline. The CDR3 has 14 amino acids. The chain's CDR3 is CASSVRTTSDTQYF. The CDR3 DNA follows: TGTGCCAGCAGCGTTAGGACAACGTCAGATACGCAGTATTTT.

The chain couples TRBV29-1 to TRBJ1-1, with TRBD1 as a possible D gene (5 bases). V was clipped by 6 bases and J by 4 bases, with 15 bases between them. Germline CDR1 reads SQVTM; CDR2 reads ANQGSEA. This CDR3 comprises 13 residues. The CDR3 loop is CSVVGGVSTEAFF. In DNA form, the CDR3 reads TGCAGCGTCGTCGGGGGGGTGAGCACTGAAGCTTTCTTT.